The clone carrying this T cell receptor (beta chain) was detected many times. Its antigen is unidentified. Semi-nested PCR with Nested Universal Primer A followed constant-region reverse priming of full-length variable regions. TCRdb redid the calling of the 5' RACE reads with MiXCR, one entry per CDR3 protein. The sample has tens of thousands of distinct CDR3 sequences; 26% are singletons. General study findings and limits: The TCR gene usage of tumor memory CD4+ T cells clustered together with blood and lymph node memory CD4+ cells and with lymph node naive CD4+ cells. Tumor Tregs overlapped most with tumor, then blood, naive CD4+ cells.

Trimming removed 1 base at V and 3 bases at J, with 7 bases between. The CDR3 covers 14 residues. The V gene's germline CDR1 is LGHNA and CDR2 YSLEER. The chain combines TRBV4-3 with TRBJ1-5; D unclear. Sequencing was performed on naive CD4+ T cells sorted from a lymph node. This sample's subset: naive CD4+ T cells, CD4+CD45RA+CD25-. This sequence was found in a female donor with breast cancer. The CDR3 nucleotides read TGCGCCAGCAGCCAAGCCCCCTCCAATCAGCCCCAGCATTTT. Amino acid sequence: CASSQAPSNQPQHF.